This TCR beta chain is drawn from a study of blood T cell repertoires in COVID-19. Study overall: Samples representing acute and convalescent COVID-19 were sourced from the United States, Italy and Spain. Nucleic acid was either cDNA or gDNA, and it came from T cells, B-cell-depleted T cells, or PBMCs.

The CDR3 consists of 15 residues. The germline V and J ends were trimmed by 2 bases and 9 bases, with 17 bases remaining between them. CDR1 is GTSNPN, CDR2 SVGIG, per germline (reference sequence). In the source study's methods: Nucleated cell counts were estimated from reference gene primer amplification. TCRdb's copy holds only in-frame clones and misses some; the assay was immunoSEQ multiplex PCR. The DNA was the basis for D and trimming; V, J and clone size are from that table. Among under 150,000 clones listed, 81% were seen once. Specimen: peripheral blood. The TCR sequence derives from a human donor with acute or convalescent COVID-19. The donor label of this sample is uncertain. This chain connects TRBV30 to TRBJ1-6, with D possibly matching TRBD1 (6 bases). The CDR3 coding sequence is TGTGCCTGGAGTAACACACAGGGCTCGGGTTCACCCCTCCACTTT. Encoded protein: CAWSNTQGSGSPLHF.